The 22 T cell receptor beta chains presented below share a single source sample, sequenced in a study of patients and donors after allogeneic stem cell transplantation. TCRdb reanalysed the RT-PCR reads using MiXCR and keeps one entry per CDR3 protein. The table lists approximately 7,100 distinct CDR3 sequences, roughly 10% of them singletons. The sequenced material came from blood, either unsorted or a sorted T cell fraction (not recorded which). The source is a human donor who was either an allogeneic HSCT recipient or a stem cell or donor lymphocyte infusion donor (not recorded which). It is not recorded whose cells these are; they may come from a transplant donor.

This clonotype was counted at least ten times. The gene calls are TRBV5-1 and TRBJ2-3, with 11 bases aligning to TRBD1. V lost 4 bases to trimming and J lost 2 bases; unmatched junction nucleotides: 6. Germline-derived CDR1 and CDR2 are SGHRS and YFSETQ. This CDR3 has 16 amino acids. The CDR3 loop is CASSLLGQGATDTQYF. The CDR3 region has the DNA TGCGCCAGCAGCCTCCTTGGACAGGGGGCCACAGATACGCAGTATTTT.

The chain links TRBV5-1 to TRBJ1-1; 9 bases align to TRBD1. The V and J ends lost 0 bases and 5 bases, in that order; junction bases with no gene match: 2. CDR1 and CDR2 (germline): SGHRS, YFSETQ. CDR3 length: 14 residues. The CDR3 region is CASSLGQGGTEAFF. In nucleotides, the CDR3 is TGCGCCAGCAGCTTGGGACAGGGGGGAACTGAAGCTTTCTTT.

This clonotype has at least ten counts. The chain employs TRBV6-1 and TRBJ1-3; D unresolved. The V end was cut by 0 bases, the J end by 4 bases, with 13 bases between. The CDR3 totals 16 residues. Germline V lookup: CDR1 MNHNS, CDR2 SASEGT. The CDR3 loop reads CASSEAHGLGGNTIYF. In nucleotides, the CDR3 is TGTGCCAGCAGTGAAGCGCACGGGCTGGGAGGAAACACCATATATTTT.

This clonotype was observed many times. V gene TRBV7-2 combines with J gene TRBJ1-2; 7 bases match TRBD1. CDR1 SGHTA and CDR2 FQGNSA come from the germline V gene. The V and J ends lost 5 bases and 4 bases, in that order; junction bases with no gene match: 13. The CDR3 sequence is 16 residues long. This CDR3 reads CASSIVTGAHSYGYTF. CDR3 sequence (DNA): TGTGCCAGCAGCATCGTAACAGGGGCCCACTCCTATGGCTACACCTTC.

This clonotype is categorized as medium-sized. The V gene is TRBV7-9, the J gene TRBJ2-7; D is perhaps TRBD1 or TRBD2 (5 bases each). V lost 5 bases, J lost 2 bases, and 13 bases lay in between. Germline CDR1 SEHNR, CDR2 FQNEAQ (reference sequence). The CDR3 has 14 residues. As DNA, the CDR3 is TGTGCCAGCAGCCCAGGTGGGGGAGCCTACGAGCAGTACTTC. Protein product: CASSPGGGAYEQYF. Full variable domain (missing parts from reference TRBV7-9 and TRBJ2-7): DTGVSQNPRHKITKRGQNVTFRCDPISEHNRLYWYRQTLGQGPEFLTYFQNEAQLEKSRLLSDRFSAERPKGSFSTLEIQRTEQGDSAMYLCASSPGGGAYEQYFGPGTRLTVT.

This clonotype was seen a few times. The V gene is TRBV5-1, the J gene TRBJ2-2; 7 bases align to TRBD1. The CDR3 is 16 residues long. CDR1 and CDR2 (germline): SGHRS, YFSETQ. The ends lost 3 bases at V and 4 bases at J; junction bases unmatched: 9. The DNA of the CDR3 is TGCGCCAGCAGCTCTGGGACAGAACATTTCACCGGGGAGCTGTTTTTT. Translation gives CASSSGTEHFTGELFF. Supplemented by reference TRBV5-1 and TRBJ2-2, the full variable domain reads KAGVTQTPRYLIKTRGQQVTLSCSPISGHRSVSWYQQTPGQGLQFLFEYFSETQRNKGNFPGRFSGRQFSNSRSEMNVSTLELGDSALYLCASSSGTEHFTGELFFGEGSRLTVL.

This clonotype is classed as medium-sized (0.01 to 0.1%). V and J are TRBV10-3 and TRBJ1-4, with D unclear. Germline V gene sequence: CDR1 ENHRY, CDR2 SYGVKD. This CDR3 region has 15 residues. V lost 0 bases, J lost 4 bases, and 9 bases lay in between. In nucleotides, the CDR3 is TGTGCCATCAGTGAGTCGAACGACGGTAATGAAAAACTGTTTTTT. This sequence encodes CAISESNDGNEKLFF.

This clonotype is judged medium-sized (0.01 to 0.1%). The CDR3 is CASSPGTASTDTQYF. The CDR3 coding sequence is TGTGCCAGCAGTCCCGGGACTGCTAGCACAGATACGCAGTATTTT. V usage is TRBV2 and J usage is TRBJ2-3; D might be TRBD2 (6 bases). V was shortened by 5 bases and J by 0 bases, with 12 bases between the two germline ends. The CDR3 is 15 amino acids. CDR1 is SNHLY, CDR2 FYNNEI, per germline. Variable domain in full (rest from reference TRBV2 and TRBJ2-3): EPEVTQTPSHQVTQMGQEVILRCVPISNHLYFYWYRQILGQKVEFLVSFYNNEISEKSEIFDDQFSVERPDGSNFTLKIRSTKLEDSAMYFCASSPGTASTDTQYFGPGTRLTVL.

This clonotype was counted a few times. The chain joins TRBV5-8 to TRBJ1-1, with a tentative D call TRBD1 (5 bases). Germline V lookup: CDR1 SGHTS, CDR2 YDEGEE. V was shortened by 4 bases and J by 1 base, with 17 bases between the two germline ends. CDR3 size: 16 residues. The CDR3 sequence: CASSRYYGTANTEAFF. In DNA, the CDR3 is TGTGCCAGCAGCCGTTACTACGGGACGGCGAACACTGAAGCTTTCTTT.

The genes are TRBV12-3 or TRBV12-4 and TRBJ2-3, with a tentative D call TRBD2 (5 bases). Deletions cut 7 bases from V and 0 bases from J, with 14 bases between. The CDR3 is made up of 15 amino acids. Here the CDR3 reads CASTDGIASTDTQYF. CDR3 bases: TGTGCCAGCACTGACGGGATTGCTAGCACAGATACGCAGTATTTT.

This sequence joins TRBV30 and TRBJ1-3; the D is unclear. Trimming took off 0 bases at V and 0 bases at J, with 15 bases between the two ends. The CDR3 sequence is 17 residues long. Germline lookup yields CDR1 GTSNPN and CDR2 SVGIG (reference sequence). The CDR3 DNA is TGTGCCTGGAGTGTACTTAAGAAGCCCTACTCTGGAAACACCATATATTTT. Its translation is CAWSVLKKPYSGNTIYF.

This chain connects TRBV20-1 to TRBJ2-7; no reliable D call. The CDR3 is 10 residues long. V lost 3 bases to trimming and J lost 1 base, with 1 base between them. Germline V lookup: CDR1 DFQATT, CDR2 SNEGSKA (reference sequence). This chain's CDR3 is CSARSYEQYF. The CDR3 DNA reads TGCAGTGCTAGGTCCTACGAGCAGTACTTC.

This clonotype occurred many times. Here the CDR3 omits its conserved ending phenylalanine or tryptophan, so a read error is the likely source. It is unclear where the CDR3 begins or ends on the DNA, so no DNA is shown, and the CDR3 is as TCRdb lists it. The chain couples TRBV9 to TRBJ2-1. Looked up from germline, CDR1 is SGDLS and CDR2 is YYNGEE. From its first to its last residue, the CDR3 has 8 amino acids. The CDR3 spells CASRSGSS.

This clonotype was picked up many times. This chain joins TRBV20-1 and TRBJ1-2, with D unresolved. Per germline, CDR1 DFQATT and CDR2 SNEGSKA (reference sequence). The V gene lost 5 bases and the J gene lost 3 bases, with 19 bases spanning the gap. The CDR3 loop spans 15 amino acids. Here the CDR3 reads CSASRAKGPYYGYTF. In nucleotides, the CDR3 is TGCAGTGCTTCCAGAGCCAAAGGCCCGTACTATGGCTACACCTTC.

The rearrangement joins TRBV2 to TRBJ2-1, with D unresolved. The CDR3 is 14 amino acids. The germline V gene encodes CDR1 SNHLY and CDR2 FYNNEI. The V end lost 5 bases, the J end lost 8 bases, and 16 bases lay between the germline ends. The CDR3 here is CASSPVTPADEQFF. The CDR3 DNA follows: TGTGCCAGCAGTCCCGTGACTCCCGCAGATGAGCAGTTCTTC. Variable domain in full (rest from reference TRBV2 and TRBJ2-1): EPEVTQTPSHQVTQMGQEVILRCVPISNHLYFYWYRQILGQKVEFLVSFYNNEISEKSEIFDDQFSVERPDGSNFTLKIRSTKLEDSAMYFCASSPVTPADEQFFGPGTRLTVL.

The CDR3 region is CASTPLGRSNTEAFF. The CDR3 coding sequence is TGTGCCAGCACCCCCCTGGGACGGTCGAACACTGAAGCTTTCTTT. V usage is TRBV25-1 and J usage is TRBJ1-1; D may be TRBD1 (5 bases). The CDR3 sequence is 15 residues long. V was trimmed by 7 bases and J by 1 base, leaving 16 bases between them. Germline V gives CDR1 MGHDK, CDR2 SYGVNS.

By sample fraction, this clonotype is medium-sized. The genes are TRBV5-1 and TRBJ1-1; possibly TRBD1 for D (5 bases). Trimming took off 2 bases at V and 1 base at J, with 6 bases between the two ends. CDR1 SGHRS and CDR2 YFSETQ come from the germline V gene. The CDR3 covers 13 residues. The CDR3 coding sequence is TGCGCCAGCAGCTTCGGACAGAACACTGAAGCTTTCTTT. It is translated as CASSFGQNTEAFF.

This chain uses TRBV7-9 with TRBJ2-2; D gene uncertain. Looked up from germline, CDR1 is SEHNR and CDR2 is FQNEAQ (reference sequence). V shed 5 bases and J shed 1 base, with 8 bases lying between them. The CDR3 is 14 amino acids. CDR3 in amino acids: CASSPTQNTGELFF. CDR3 DNA sequence: TGTGCCAGCAGCCCTACACAGAACACCGGGGAGCTGTTTTTT.

In its sample, this clonotype was seen a few times. J is TRBJ1-2 and V is TRBV2, with 8 positions matching TRBD1. This CDR3 is built from 14 residues. The V gene end was trimmed by 7 bases and the J gene end by 7 bases; junction bases not matched to a gene: 11. CDR1 is SNHLY, CDR2 FYNNEI, per germline. CDR3: CASIPDRGLFGYTF. CDR3 bases: TGTGCCAGCATTCCTGACAGGGGATTGTTTGGCTACACCTTC.

Within the sample, this clonotype is medium-sized. This chain connects TRBV7-6 to TRBJ1-1, with TRBD1 as a possible D gene (6 bases). The CDR3 has 17 residues. CDR1 and CDR2 from the germline V gene are SGHVS and FNYEAQ. V lost 1 base and J lost 0, with 15 bases in between. DNA for the CDR3: TGTGCCAGCAGCTTAGTGGCAGGGGCCGGAATGAACACTGAAGCTTTCTTT. The encoded protein is CASSLVAGAGMNTEAFF.

V gene TRBV2 combines with J gene TRBJ1-1, with D uncertain. The germline CDR1 and CDR2 sequences are SNHLY and FYNNEI. V lost 4 bases to trimming and J lost 5 bases, with 5 bases between them. This CDR3 region has 11 residues. The CDR3 sequence: CASSGHTEAFF. In DNA form, the CDR3 reads TGTGCCAGCAGTGGGCATACTGAAGCTTTCTTT.

This clonotype occurred many times. CDR3 in DNA: TGTGCCAGCAGTTTAACAGGGAACTATGGCTACACCTTC. Residues: CASSLTGNYGYTF. This rearrangement joins TRBV27 to TRBJ1-2, with D perhaps TRBD1 (6 bases). This CDR3 is built from 13 residues. Looked up from germline, CDR1 is MNHEY and CDR2 is SMNVEV (reference sequence). Trimming pared 2 bases from V and 2 bases from J, leaving 6 bases between.